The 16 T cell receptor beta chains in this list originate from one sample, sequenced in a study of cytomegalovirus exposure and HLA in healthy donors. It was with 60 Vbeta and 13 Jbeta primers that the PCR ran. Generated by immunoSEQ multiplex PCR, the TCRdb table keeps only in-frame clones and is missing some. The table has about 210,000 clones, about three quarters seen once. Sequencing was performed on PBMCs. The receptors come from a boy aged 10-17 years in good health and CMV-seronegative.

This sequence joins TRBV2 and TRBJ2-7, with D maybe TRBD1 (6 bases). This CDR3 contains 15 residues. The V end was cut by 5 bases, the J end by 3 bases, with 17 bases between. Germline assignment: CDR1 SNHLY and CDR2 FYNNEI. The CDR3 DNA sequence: TGTGCCAGCAGTAAGGGACATTCTGAGGGCTACGAGCAGTACTTC. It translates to CASSKGHSEGYEQYF.

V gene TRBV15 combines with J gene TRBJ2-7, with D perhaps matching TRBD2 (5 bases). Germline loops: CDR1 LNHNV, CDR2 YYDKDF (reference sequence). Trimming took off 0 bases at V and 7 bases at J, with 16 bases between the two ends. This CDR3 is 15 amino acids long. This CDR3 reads CATSRDGINPGEQYF. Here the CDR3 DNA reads TGTGCCACCAGCAGAGACGGGATTAACCCGGGTGAGCAGTACTTC.

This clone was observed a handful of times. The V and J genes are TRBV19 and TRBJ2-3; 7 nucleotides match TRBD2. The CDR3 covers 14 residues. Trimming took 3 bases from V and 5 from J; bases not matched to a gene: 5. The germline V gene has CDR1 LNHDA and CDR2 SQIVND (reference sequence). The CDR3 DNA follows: TGTGCCAGTAGTATGCGACTAGCCGAAGATACGCAGTATTTT. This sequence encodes CASSMRLAEDTQYF.

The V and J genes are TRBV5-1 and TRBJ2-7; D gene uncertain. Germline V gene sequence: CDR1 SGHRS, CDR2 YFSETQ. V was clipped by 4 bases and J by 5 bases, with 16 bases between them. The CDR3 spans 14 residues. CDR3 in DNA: TGCGCCAGCAGCCCTGCGGTGAGGTCCGACGAGCAGTACTTC. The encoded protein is CASSPAVRSDEQYF.

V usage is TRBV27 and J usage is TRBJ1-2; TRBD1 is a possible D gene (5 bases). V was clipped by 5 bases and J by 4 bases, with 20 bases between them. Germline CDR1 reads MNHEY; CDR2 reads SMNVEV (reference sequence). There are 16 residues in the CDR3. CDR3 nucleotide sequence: TGTGCCAGCAGTCCCTCGGGCGGGGACGAACTCTATGGCTACACCTTC. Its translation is CASSPSGGDELYGYTF.

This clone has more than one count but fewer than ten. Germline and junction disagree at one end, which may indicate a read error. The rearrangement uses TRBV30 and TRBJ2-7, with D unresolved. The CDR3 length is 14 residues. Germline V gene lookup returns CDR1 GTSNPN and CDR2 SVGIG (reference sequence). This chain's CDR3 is CAWSVSFSSSEQYF. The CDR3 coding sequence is TGTGCCTGGAGTGTAAGCTTCTCCTCCTCCGAGCAGTACTTC. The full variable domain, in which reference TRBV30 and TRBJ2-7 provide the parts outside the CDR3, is SQTIHQWPATLVQPVGSPLSLECTVEGTSNPNLYWYRQAAGRGLQLLFYSVGIGQISSEVPQNLSASRPQDRQFILSSKKLLLSDSGFYLCAWSVSFSSSEQYFGPGTRLTVT.

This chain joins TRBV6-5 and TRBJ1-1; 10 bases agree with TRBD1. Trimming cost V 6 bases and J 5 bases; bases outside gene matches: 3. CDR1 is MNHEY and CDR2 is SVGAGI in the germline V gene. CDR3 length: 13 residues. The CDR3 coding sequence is TGTGCCAGCAGGAGGACAGGGGGTACTGAAGCTTTCTTT. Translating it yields CASRRTGGTEAFF.

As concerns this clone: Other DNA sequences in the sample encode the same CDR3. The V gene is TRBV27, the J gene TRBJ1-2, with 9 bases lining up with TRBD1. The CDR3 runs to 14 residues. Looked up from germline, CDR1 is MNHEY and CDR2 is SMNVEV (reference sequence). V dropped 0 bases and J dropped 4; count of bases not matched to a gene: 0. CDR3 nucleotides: TGTGCCAGCAGTTTATCGGGACAGGGCTATGGCTACACCTTC. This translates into CASSLSGQGYGYTF.

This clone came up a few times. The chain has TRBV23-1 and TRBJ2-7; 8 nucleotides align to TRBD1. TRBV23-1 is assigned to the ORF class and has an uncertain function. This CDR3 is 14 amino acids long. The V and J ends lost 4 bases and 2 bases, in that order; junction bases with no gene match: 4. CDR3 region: CASSPGQVAYEQYF. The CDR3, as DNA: TGCGCCAGCAGTCCGGGACAGGTTGCCTACGAGCAGTACTTC.

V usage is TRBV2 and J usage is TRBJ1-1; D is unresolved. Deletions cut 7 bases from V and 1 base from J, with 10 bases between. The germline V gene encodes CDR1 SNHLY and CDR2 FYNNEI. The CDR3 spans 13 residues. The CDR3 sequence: CASNWYPNTEAFF. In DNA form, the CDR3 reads TGTGCCAGCAACTGGTACCCGAACACTGAAGCTTTCTTT.

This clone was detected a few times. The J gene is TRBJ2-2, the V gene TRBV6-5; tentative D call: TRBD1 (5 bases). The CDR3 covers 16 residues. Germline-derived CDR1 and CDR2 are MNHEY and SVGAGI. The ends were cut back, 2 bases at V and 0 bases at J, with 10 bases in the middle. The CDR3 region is CASSYVWGTNTGELFF. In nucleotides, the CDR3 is TGTGCCAGCAGTTACGTTTGGGGCACGAACACCGGGGAGCTGTTTTTT.

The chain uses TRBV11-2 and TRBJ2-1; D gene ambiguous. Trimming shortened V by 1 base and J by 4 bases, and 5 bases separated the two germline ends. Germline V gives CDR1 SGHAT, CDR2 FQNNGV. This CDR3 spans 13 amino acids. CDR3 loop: CASSLVFYNEQFF. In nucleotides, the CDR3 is TGTGCCAGCAGCTTAGTATTTTACAATGAGCAGTTCTTC. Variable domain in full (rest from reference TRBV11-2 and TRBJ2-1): EAGVAQSPRYKIIEKRQSVAFWCNPISGHATLYWYQQILGQGPKLLIQFQNNGVVDDSQLPKDRFSAERLKGVDSTLKIQPAKLEDSAVYLCASSLVFYNEQFFGPGTRLTVL.

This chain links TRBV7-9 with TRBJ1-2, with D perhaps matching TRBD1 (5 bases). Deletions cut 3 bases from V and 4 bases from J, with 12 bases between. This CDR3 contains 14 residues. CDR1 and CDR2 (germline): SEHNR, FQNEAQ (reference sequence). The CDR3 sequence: CASSFGDSPYGYTF. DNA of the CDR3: TGTGCCAGCAGCTTCGGAGACAGTCCCTATGGCTACACCTTC.

The CDR3 bases are TGTGCCAGCAGTGAGGGACAGGGATACTACAATGAGCAGTTCTTC. It encodes CASSEGQGYYNEQFF. The chain couples TRBV6-1 to TRBJ2-1, with 9 bases that match TRBD1. Germline V gives CDR1 MNHNS, CDR2 SASEGT. The CDR3 extends over 15 amino acids. With V trimmed by 3 bases and J by 3 bases, 3 bases remained unmatched.

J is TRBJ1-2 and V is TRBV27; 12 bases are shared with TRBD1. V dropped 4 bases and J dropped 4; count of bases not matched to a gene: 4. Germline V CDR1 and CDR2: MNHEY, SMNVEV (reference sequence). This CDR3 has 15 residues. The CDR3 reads CASSSLGQGAYGYTF. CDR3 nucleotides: TGTGCCAGCAGTTCCCTGGGACAGGGGGCCTATGGCTACACCTTC.

This CDR3 reads CASSIVTGVDGYTF. CDR3 bases: TGTGCCAGTAGTATAGTCACAGGGGTTGATGGCTACACCTTC. V gene TRBV19 combines with J gene TRBJ1-2; 7 nucleotides agree with TRBD1. The CDR3 runs to 14 residues. Per the germline V gene, CDR1 is LNHDA and CDR2 is SQIVND (reference sequence). V shed 1 base and J 6 bases; nucleotides not matched to a gene: 5.